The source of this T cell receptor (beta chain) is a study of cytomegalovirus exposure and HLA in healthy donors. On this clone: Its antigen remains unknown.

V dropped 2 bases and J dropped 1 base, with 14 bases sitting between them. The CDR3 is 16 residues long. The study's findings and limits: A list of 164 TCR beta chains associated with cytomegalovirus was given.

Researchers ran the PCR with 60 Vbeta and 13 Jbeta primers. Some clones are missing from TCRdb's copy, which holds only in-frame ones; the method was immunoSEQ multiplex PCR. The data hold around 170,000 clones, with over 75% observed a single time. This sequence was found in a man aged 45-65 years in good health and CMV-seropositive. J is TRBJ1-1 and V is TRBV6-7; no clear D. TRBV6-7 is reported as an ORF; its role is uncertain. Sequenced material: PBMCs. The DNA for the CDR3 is TGTGCCAGCAGTTACCGGGCGAGGACTCCGAACACTGAAGCTTTCTTT. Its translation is CASSYRARTPNTEAFF.